Listed below are T cell receptor beta chains from one sample, sequenced in a study of cytomegalovirus exposure and HLA in healthy donors. The method was immunoSEQ multiplex PCR; TCRdb's version includes in-frame clones alone and lacks a portion of them. The table has around 170,000 clones, more than 70% seen once; the top ten hold 1.1% to 1.5%. Sequenced: PBMCs. The source is a girl between 10 and 17 years old in good health and CMV-seropositive. Both conserved end residues are trimmed from each CDR3. Size is stated for part of the rows, as once, few or many counts, or as a class when the clone is expanded.

v_call,j_call,clone_size,cdr3_aa
TRBV27,TRBJ2-7,-,ASSLSGTGTYEQY
TRBV14,TRBJ1-1,-,ASSLTGNTEAF
TRBV15,TRBJ1-5,few,ATSSGSTPWGESQH
TRBV13,TRBJ2-6,-,ASSPRGGPHYSGANVLT
TRBV28,TRBJ1-2,-,ASSLSLPGNYGYT
TRBV5-4,TRBJ2-7,-,ASTHPGYGYEQY
TRBV30,TRBJ1-4,-,AWSVRGGRAGEKLF
TRBV19,TRBJ2-1,-,ASSIEGNEQF
TRBV2,TRBJ1-1,-,AKTGRGDTEAF
TRBV27,TRBJ1-5,-,ASSFSGTGVPRDQPQH
TRBV18,TRBJ1-4,-,ASSPQEGFSEKLF
TRBV30,TRBJ2-1,-,AWSVGTSIYYEQF
TRBV14,TRBJ2-7,-,ASSARDWNEQY
TRBV7-7,TRBJ2-5,-,ASSLAEGLQETQY
TRBV18,TRBJ2-5,once,ASSPELGETQY
TRBV5-5,TRBJ2-5,-,ASSLLDYSRDNSLRETQY
TRBV10-3,TRBJ1-2,-,AISDGQGAYGYT
TRBV30,TRBJ2-2,-,AWSRGGTGELF
TRBV29-1,TRBJ2-5,-,SVEEGLGGQETQY
TRBV4-3,TRBJ2-2,few,ASSPRTSGRWNTGELF
TRBV14,TRBJ2-5,once,ASSLLSGREETQY
TRBV29-1,TRBJ1-2,-,SVPVVNPKAGYGYT
TRBV4-1,TRBJ2-7,-,ASSQPPQGASEQY
TRBV7-3,TRBJ2-3,-,ASSNRTSTDTQY
TRBV5-6,TRBJ2-7,few,ASSPGTGLSEQY
TRBV10-3,TRBJ1-3,-,AIRADNSGNTIY
TRBV25-1,TRBJ1-1,-,ASSEPGQANTEAF
TRBV9,TRBJ2-3,-,ASSPGQGTDTQY
TRBV27,TRBJ1-2,-,ASTTTGGNGYT
TRBV30,TRBJ2-5,-,AWSVNGQETQY
TRBV27,TRBJ1-1,few,ASSRPGLTEAF
TRBV4-1,TRBJ2-7,-,ASSHPQDRGSYEQY
TRBV5-1,TRBJ1-1,-,ASSLVGQGLEAF
TRBV5-4,TRBJ2-7,-,ASSLFRGPYEQY